One and the same sample provided the 27 T cell receptor beta chains below, sequenced in a study of T-cell memory formation after mild COVID-19. Via MiXCR, TCRdb re-called the 5' RACE reads, giving one row per CDR3 protein. The sample has some 190,000 distinct CDR3 sequences; 16% are singletons. Sample: PBMCs or a T cell subset sorted from them (not recorded which). The receptors derive from an adult woman who had mild COVID-19 (a few samples of this study predate the infection). Cell type and time point are not known.

This clonotype was detected only a few times. V usage is TRBV12-3 or TRBV12-4 and J usage is TRBJ1-5; D is unclear. Trimming took 2 bases from V and 5 from J, leaving 10 bases between them. This CDR3 comprises 14 residues. The CDR3 region is CASSLTGGHQPQHF. For the CDR3, the DNA is TGTGCCAGCAGTTTAACGGGCGGTCATCAGCCCCAGCATTTT.

In its sample, this clonotype was seen a few times. This chain links TRBV15 with TRBJ1-1; no definite D call. The V end was cut by 1 base, the J end by 8 bases, with 14 bases between. Per the germline V gene, CDR1 is LNHNV and CDR2 is YYDKDF (reference sequence). The CDR3 is 14 amino acids. CDR3 coding DNA: TGTGCCACCAGCAGAGGAGGGTTAGGGAAGGAAGCTTTCTTT. Protein sequence: CATSRGGLGKEAFF.

CDR3 nucleotides: TGTGCCAGCGGGGCCCCCCCGGACTCCGCTCCTTACGAGCAGTACTTC. This translates into CASGAPPDSAPYEQYF. V is TRBV6-1 and J is TRBJ2-7; D may be TRBD1 or TRBD2 (5 bases each). Germline V lookup: CDR1 MNHNS, CDR2 SASEGT. The V and J ends lost 8 bases and 4 bases respectively, with 24 bases between them. This CDR3 contains 16 residues.

V is TRBV7-8 and J is TRBJ1-1; unclear D gene. CDR3 length: 13 residues. Germline V CDR1 and CDR2: SGHVS, FQNEAQ. V shed 6 bases and J shed 0 bases, with 8 bases lying between them. For the CDR3, the DNA is TGTGCCAGCAGTCAAGCCATGAACACTGAAGCTTTCTTT. This translates into CASSQAMNTEAFF.

This clonotype appeared a few times. The rearrangement links TRBV9 to TRBJ2-6, with 7 positions matching TRBD2. CDR3 length: 18 amino acids. Germline V lookup: CDR1 SGDLS, CDR2 YYNGEE. V lost 2 bases and J lost 0; bases outside the gene matches: 8. CDR3 nucleotide sequence: TGTGCCAGCAGCGTTTCAGCGGGGTCCTCCTCTGGGGCCAACGTCCTGACTTTC. Its translation is CASSVSAGSSSGANVLTF.

This clonotype was counted only a few times. DNA of the CDR3: TGTGCCAGCAGCTCGGGACTAGCCAAAAACATTCAGTACTTC. Translated: CASSSGLAKNIQYF. This chain uses TRBV11-3 with TRBJ2-4; D is perhaps TRBD2 (6 bases). This CDR3 is 14 amino acids long. Between the trimmed V and J ends, which lost 4 bases and 0 bases, there was a span of 7 bases. The germline gives CDR1 SGHNT, CDR2 YENEEA.

This clonotype was detected ten times or more. The chain is built from TRBV13 and TRBJ2-7, with unresolved D. The CDR3 runs 15 residues. Trimming pared 5 bases from V and 2 bases from J, leaving 16 bases between. Looked up from germline, CDR1 is PRHDT and CDR2 is FYEKMQ (reference sequence). CDR3 in DNA: TGTGCCAGCAGCCCAACGGTTCTCCCGCCCTACGAGCAGTACTTC. Translated: CASSPTVLPPYEQYF.

This sequence joins TRBV7-9 and TRBJ2-3; no clear D gene. Trimming pared 5 bases from V and 5 bases from J, leaving 23 bases between. Germline loops: CDR1 SEHNR, CDR2 FQNEAQ (reference sequence). CDR3 length: 17 amino acids. In DNA form, the CDR3 reads TGTGCCAGCAGCACCCGTTTACCGGGTTACGCTAGAGATACGCAGTATTTT. The encoded protein is CASSTRLPGYARDTQYF.

This clonotype was seen more than once but under ten times. The chain couples TRBV5-1 to TRBJ2-7, with D uncertain. The CDR3 runs 13 residues. CDR1 SGHRS and CDR2 YFSETQ come from the germline V gene. Trimming stripped 4 bases from V and 0 bases from J, with 8 bases between. DNA of the CDR3: TGCGCCAGCAGCGGGTCAACCTCCTACGAGCAGTACTTC. Its translation is CASSGSTSYEQYF.

This clonotype was seen more than once but under ten times. The chain has TRBV18 and TRBJ2-5; TRBD1 might be the D (5 bases). From germline, CDR1 is KGHSH and CDR2 LQKENI. CDR3 length: 13 residues. V shed 6 bases and J shed 3 bases, with 11 bases lying between them. CDR3 DNA sequence: TGTGCCAGCTCTCCCTGGGGCGAAGAGACCCAGTACTTC. Translated: CASSPWGEETQYF.

CDR3 bases: TGTGCCAGCAGTAGCGATAGCGGGGGGGCAGATACGCAGTATTTT. Amino acids: CASSSDSGGADTQYF. The chain is built from TRBV6-6 and TRBJ2-3; TRBD2 aligns across 11 bases. Germline CDR1 MNHNY, CDR2 SVGAGI (reference sequence). V lost 5 bases and J lost 4; bases outside the gene matches: 5. The CDR3 is 15 amino acids.

This clonotype appeared a few times. V and J are TRBV15 and TRBJ2-2; possibly TRBD1 for D (6 bases). The CDR3 sequence is 12 residues long. CDR1 LNHNV and CDR2 YYDKDF come from the germline V gene (reference sequence). Trimming stripped 5 bases from V and 11 bases from J, with 12 bases between. For the CDR3, the DNA is TGTGCCACCAGCTTACAGGGAGTTGAGCTGTTTTTT. It encodes CATSLQGVELFF.

This chain uses TRBV15 with TRBJ2-5; D is ambiguous. CDR1 and CDR2 from the germline V gene are LNHNV and YYDKDF (reference sequence). The CDR3 runs 15 residues. V lost 0 bases and J lost 4, with 12 bases in between. CDR3 sequence (DNA): TGTGCCACCAGCAGAGATAGGGCCACCAGAGAGACCCAGTACTTC. This translates into CATSRDRATRETQYF.

This clonotype has only a few counts. J is TRBJ2-3 and V is TRBV24-1, with D unresolved. V was cut by 5 bases and J by 5 bases, with 13 bases left in between. This CDR3 comprises 14 residues. Looked up from germline, CDR1 is KGHDR and CDR2 is SFDVKD. CDR3 DNA: TGTGCCACCAGTGGTGAAGTACCGGGAGATACGCAGTATTTT. Translating it yields CATSGEVPGDTQYF.

This clonotype has only a few counts. The chain uses TRBV6-1 and TRBJ2-1, with a possible D match to TRBD2 (5 bases). Per germline, CDR1 MNHNS and CDR2 SASEGT. This CDR3 comprises 18 residues. V was clipped by 6 bases and J by 8 bases, with 29 bases between them. CDR3 bases: TGTGCCAGCAGCGGAGCGGCTTTCTCGACCGGGGTTATGGATGAGCAGTTCTTC. Translating it yields CASSGAAFSTGVMDEQFF.

This clonotype was counted a few times. The CDR3 sequence: CASSLDGSGRARKQFF. CDR3 sequence (DNA): TGTGCCAGCAGCTTAGATGGTAGCGGGAGGGCTAGAAAGCAGTTCTTC. The chain recombines TRBV11-2 with TRBJ2-1, with 11 positions matching TRBD2. The CDR3 runs to 16 residues. V shed 0 bases and J 11 bases; nucleotides not matched to a gene: 9. Germline V gene sequence: CDR1 SGHAT, CDR2 FQNNGV. The full variable domain, rest sourced from reference TRBV11-2 and TRBJ2-1, is EAGVAQSPRYKIIEKRQSVAFWCNPISGHATLYWYQQILGQGPKLLIQFQNNGVVDDSQLPKDRFSAERLKGVDSTLKIQPAKLEDSAVYLCASSLDGSGRARKQFFGPGTRLTVL.

The chain links TRBV27 to TRBJ2-7; tentatively, D is TRBD1 (6 bases). The CDR3 has 13 residues. Trimming took off 8 bases at V and 1 base at J, with 12 bases between the two ends. Germline CDR1 and CDR2: MNHEY and SMNVEV (reference sequence). CDR3 coding DNA: TGTGCCAGCTGTCGTACAGGGTCCTACGAGCAGTACTTC. This encodes CASCRTGSYEQYF.

This chain connects TRBV6-5 to TRBJ1-1; D perhaps matches TRBD1 (6 bases). CDR3 length equals 14 residues. From germline, CDR1 is MNHEY and CDR2 SVGAGI. V was cut by 5 bases and J by 6 bases, with 16 bases left in between. The CDR3 nucleotides read TGTGCCAGCAGTGAACAGGGATTTGGTCCTGAAGCTTTCTTT. Protein: CASSEQGFGPEAFF.

The chain couples TRBV12-3 or TRBV12-4 to TRBJ2-3; 8 nucleotides align to TRBD2. The CDR3 has 15 amino acids. Trimming removed 7 bases from V and 1 base from J; junction bases left unmatched: 7. CDR3 sequence reads: CASNEAGARTDTQYF. The CDR3 coding sequence is TGTGCCAGCAACGAAGCGGGGGCGCGCACAGATACGCAGTATTTT.

The chain employs TRBV12-3 or TRBV12-4 and TRBJ1-2; tentatively, D is TRBD1 (5 bases). This CDR3 has 17 amino acids. Trimming took off 1 base at V and 4 bases at J, with 19 bases between the two ends. The CDR3 DNA reads as TGTGCCAGCAGTTTAGTAGGAGGGTCGACGGGACTCTATGGCTACACCTTC. Amino acids: CASSLVGGSTGLYGYTF.

This clonotype was observed a handful of times. The chain employs TRBV5-1 and TRBJ2-3; 9 positions match TRBD1. J gave up 2 bases and V 2 bases, and 6 bases lay outside the gene matches. CDR3 length: 16 residues. Germline V gene data show CDR1 as SGHRS and CDR2 as YFSETQ. CDR3 protein: CASSLGTGIHTDTQYF. In DNA, the CDR3 is TGCGCCAGCAGCTTAGGGACAGGGATACACACAGATACGCAGTATTTT.

This chain joins TRBV6-2 or TRBV6-3 and TRBJ1-2, with TRBD1 as a possible D gene (5 bases). The CDR3 extends over 15 amino acids. Germline values: CDR1 MNHEY, CDR2 SVGEGT. Trimming stripped 2 bases from V and 3 bases from J, with 13 bases between. Here the CDR3 reads CASSYGTSLDYGYTF. CDR3 DNA: TGTGCCAGCAGTTACGGGACCTCCTTAGACTATGGCTACACCTTC.

The genes are TRBV7-8 and TRBJ1-2; 7 nucleotides agree with TRBD1. Germline V gene lookup returns CDR1 SGHVS and CDR2 FQNEAQ. Germline trimming cut 0 bases from V and 6 bases from J; bases unmatched to any gene: 1. The CDR3 is 13 amino acids. CDR3 DNA: TGTGCCAGCAGCTTAGCAACAGGGGATGGCTACACCTTC. Its translation is CASSLATGDGYTF.

This clonotype was recorded at least ten times. CDR3 DNA: TGCGCCAGCAGCTCCGATAGATACGGCGAAGCTTTCTTT. It specifies CASSSDRYGEAFF. V gene TRBV5-1 combines with J gene TRBJ1-1, with D unresolved. The CDR3 runs 13 residues. Per germline, CDR1 SGHRS and CDR2 YFSETQ. The V end lost 3 bases, the J end lost 8 bases, and 14 bases lay between the germline ends. Filled out from reference TRBV5-1 and TRBJ1-1, the complete variable domain reads KAGVTQTPRYLIKTRGQQVTLSCSPISGHRSVSWYQQTPGQGLQFLFEYFSETQRNKGNFPGRFSGRQFSNSRSEMNVSTLELGDSALYLCASSSDRYGEAFFGQGTRLTVV.

The chain recombines TRBV5-1 with TRBJ2-3; 13 nucleotides align to TRBD2. J was trimmed by 6 bases and V by 4 bases; bases with no gene match: 5. CDR1 and CDR2 (germline): SGHRS, YFSETQ. The CDR3 runs 15 residues. CDR3 coding DNA: TGCGCCAGCAGCCCGGGACTAGCGGGGTACGATACGCAGTATTTT. Amino acid sequence: CASSPGLAGYDTQYF.

This clonotype was found a few times. Here the CDR3 reads CASSQGLTDSYEQYF. The CDR3, as DNA: TGTGCCAGCAGCCAGGGGTTGACGGACAGCTACGAGCAGTACTTC. The rearrangement joins TRBV4-2 to TRBJ2-7; D may be TRBD1 (6 bases). Germline CDR1 reads LGHNA; CDR2 reads YNFKEQ. The CDR3 sequence is 15 residues long. Trimming took 3 bases from V and 3 from J, leaving 15 bases between them.

The J gene is TRBJ1-5, the V gene TRBV18; D remains unclear. Looked up from germline, CDR1 is KGHSH and CDR2 is LQKENI. The CDR3 loop spans 13 amino acids. Trimming shortened V by 2 bases and J by 11 bases, and 13 bases separated the two germline ends. CDR3 region: CASSPGEGKAQHF. The DNA of the CDR3 is TGTGCCAGCTCACCAGGAGAGGGTAAGGCCCAGCATTTT.